This T cell receptor beta chain was captured by sequencing in a study of long-term antiretroviral therapy in people with HIV. Trimming stripped 0 bases from V and 7 bases from J, with 10 bases between. This CDR3 is built from 13 residues. From germline, CDR1 is SGHDT and CDR2 YYEEEE. Survey level was the resolution at which the v3.0 immunoSEQ assay ran. Clones were sequenced by immunoSEQ multiplex PCR, and TCRdb holds only the in-frame ones, with some missing. This sample has 24,000 or so clones, with 85% found just once. The sample here was unsorted PBMCs, taken 2.3 years after starting antiretroviral therapy. This sequence was found in a man aged 35 to 55 with HIV. The chain uses TRBV5-6 and TRBJ1-1; no definite D call. CDR3 sequence reads: CASSLVARNEAFF. Here the CDR3 DNA reads TGTGCCAGCAGCTTGGTGGCCAGAAATGAAGCTTTCTTT.